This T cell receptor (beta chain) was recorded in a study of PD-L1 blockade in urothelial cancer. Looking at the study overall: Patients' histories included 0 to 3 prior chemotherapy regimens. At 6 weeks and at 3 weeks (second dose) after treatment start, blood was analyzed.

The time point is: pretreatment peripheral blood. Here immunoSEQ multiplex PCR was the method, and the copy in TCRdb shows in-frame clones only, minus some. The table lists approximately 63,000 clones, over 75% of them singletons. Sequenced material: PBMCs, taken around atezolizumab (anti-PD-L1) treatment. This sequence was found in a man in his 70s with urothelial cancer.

The CDR3 nucleotides read TGTGCCAGCAGCTCGGAGGGCTACTCGAACACTGAAGCTTTCTTT. This codes for CASSSEGYSNTEAFF. The chain links TRBV7-2 to TRBJ1-1; D unclear. V was shortened by 4 bases and J by 1 base, with 13 bases between the two germline ends. Germline CDR1 is SGHTA and CDR2 is FQGNSA. The CDR3 sequence is 15 residues long.